One and the same sample provided the 30 T cell receptor beta chains below, sequenced in a study of cytomegalovirus exposure and HLA in healthy donors. TCRdb keeps only in-frame clones here, not all; method: immunoSEQ multiplex PCR. The sample comprises a few hundred thousand clones, roughly 87% of which are singletons, and around 12% rests with the top ten. The sample was PBMCs. These receptors all come from a man younger than 30 in good health and CMV-seropositive.

The J gene is TRBJ2-7, the V gene TRBV15; weak D call: TRBD2 (5 bases). V lost 5 bases to trimming and J lost 0 bases, with 14 bases between them. Germline V gene data show CDR1 as LNHNV and CDR2 as YYDKDF (reference sequence). The CDR3 is made up of 15 amino acids. This CDR3 is CATSGRTGSSYEQYF. As DNA, the CDR3 is TGTGCCACCAGCGGCAGGACGGGAAGCTCCTACGAGCAGTACTTC. The whole variable domain, filled in from reference TRBV15 and TRBJ2-7, reads DAMVIQNPRYQVTQFGKPVTLSCSQTLNHNVMYWYQQKSSQAPKLLFHYYDKDFNNEADTPDNFQSRRPNTSFCFLDIRSPGLGDTAMYLCATSGRTGSSYEQYFGPGTRLTVT.

The chain employs TRBV19 and TRBJ1-1, with D perhaps matching TRBD1 (5 bases). Germline V CDR1 and CDR2: LNHDA, SQIVND (reference sequence). The length of the CDR3 is 16 residues. Between the trimmed V and J ends, which lost 6 bases and 0 bases, there was a span of 17 bases. The CDR3 spells CASRAGTRGMNTEAFF. The CDR3 DNA sequence: TGTGCCAGTAGAGCAGGGACTCGGGGAATGAACACTGAAGCTTTCTTT.

The genes are TRBV15 and TRBJ2-1; 10 nucleotides align to TRBD2. Unmatched junction bases numbered 11, after V lost 5 bases and J lost 10 bases. There are 15 residues in the CDR3. Germline CDR1 reads LNHNV; CDR2 reads YYDKDF (reference sequence). The CDR3 sequence is CATSRTSGNRGEQFF. The CDR3 DNA reads TGTGCCACCAGCCGGACTAGCGGAAACCGAGGAGAGCAGTTCTTC.

This chain uses TRBV19 with TRBJ2-6; TRBD1 aligns across 9 bases. The CDR3 extends over 15 amino acids. Germline V lookup: CDR1 LNHDA, CDR2 SQIVND (reference sequence). With 6 bases clipped from V and 2 bases from J, the junction kept 2 bases outside the gene matches. The CDR3 DNA is TGTGCCAGTAGCCGGACAGGGGCTGGGGCCAACGTCCTGACTTTC. It codes for CASSRTGAGANVLTF.

This chain joins TRBV7-8 and TRBJ2-7, with TRBD2 matching 8 bases. CDR1 SGHVS and CDR2 FQNEAQ come from the germline V gene. This CDR3 comprises 15 residues. The trim removed 0 bases at V and 5 bases at J, leaving 6 bases unmatched. The CDR3 coding sequence is TGTGCCAGCAGCTTAGCGGGAGCGGGAGTCAACGAGCAGTACTTC. Protein product: CASSLAGAGVNEQYF.

J is TRBJ2-7 and V is TRBV19; TRBD2 matches 10 bases. CDR1 is LNHDA, CDR2 SQIVND, per germline (reference sequence). Unmatched junction bases numbered 8, after V lost 3 bases and J lost 6 bases. This CDR3 contains 15 residues. The CDR3: CASSIRELAGAEQYF. The CDR3 bases are TGTGCCAGTAGTATTAGGGAGCTAGCGGGAGCCGAGCAGTACTTC.

The genes are TRBV9 and TRBJ2-3; 7 bases fit TRBD2. The CDR3 spans 16 residues. CDR1 SGDLS and CDR2 YYNGEE come from the germline V gene. V was pared by 3 bases and J by 2 bases, with 9 bases of the junction left unmatched. The CDR3 coding sequence is TGTGCCAGCAGCGCCGGGACTACGATATCCACAGATACGCAGTATTTT. Protein product: CASSAGTTISTDTQYF.

The rearrangement joins TRBV29-1 to TRBJ2-1, with TRBD2 identical over 10 bases. The CDR3 has 16 amino acids. Germline loops: CDR1 SQVTM, CDR2 ANQGSEA. V lost 2 bases to trimming and J lost 4 bases; unmatched junction nucleotides: 8. CDR3 region: CSVEILAGAGYNEQFF. CDR3 bases: TGCAGCGTTGAAATCCTAGCGGGAGCAGGTTACAATGAGCAGTTCTTC.

This clone was seen many times. The chain combines TRBV14 with TRBJ1-1; D unresolved. V was cut by 1 base and J by 11 bases, with 11 bases left in between. There are 12 residues in the CDR3. Germline assignment: CDR1 SGHDN and CDR2 FVKESK. In DNA, the CDR3 is TGTGCCAGCAGCCAAGTAGGAAGGGTTGCTTTCTTT. Translated, it gives CASSQVGRVAFF.

V and J are TRBV30 and TRBJ2-3; 10 nucleotides agree with TRBD2. This CDR3 spans 16 amino acids. From germline, CDR1 is GTSNPN and CDR2 SVGIG (reference sequence). Trimming took 0 bases from V and 0 from J; bases not matched to a gene: 3. The CDR3 DNA reads TGTGCCTGGAGTGTAAGCGGGAGGGCTAGCACAGATACGCAGTATTTT. Its translation is CAWSVSGRASTDTQYF.

In its sample, this clone was seen once. The gene calls are TRBV7-5 and TRBJ2-5. TRBV7-5 is shown as a pseudogene. The CDR3 runs 16 residues. CDR3 DNA sequence: TGTGCCAGAAGCTTACCAGCTTGCCTCAAACAAGAGACCCAGTACTTC. It codes for CARSLPACLKQETQYF.

This sequence joins TRBV18 and TRBJ2-1; TRBD2 matches 11 bases. Losses at the gene ends were 6 bases for V and 7 bases for J; bases not matched to a gene: 8. The germline CDR1 and CDR2 sequences are KGHSH and LQKENI. The CDR3 loop spans 15 amino acids. CDR3 amino acids: CASSKGTSGINEQFF. CDR3 nucleotides: TGTGCCAGCTCCAAGGGGACTAGCGGTATTAATGAGCAGTTCTTC.

V is TRBV7-3 and J is TRBJ2-2; D tentatively fits TRBD1 or TRBD2 (5 bases each). V lost 7 bases and J 4 bases, leaving 13 bases between the germline ends. Germline V CDR1 and CDR2: SGHTA, FQGTGA. The CDR3 is 14 residues long. The CDR3, as DNA: TGTGCCAGCACCCCCGGGGCTGCCACCGGGGAGCTGTTTTTT. It translates to CASTPGAATGELFF.

The CDR3 protein is CASSGGMNRGPSDGYTF. In DNA, the CDR3 is TGTGCCAGCAGCGGTGGAATGAACAGGGGACCCTCAGATGGCTACACCTTC. The chain employs TRBV9 and TRBJ1-2, with 7 nucleotides matching TRBD1. The germline gives CDR1 SGDLS, CDR2 YYNGEE. This CDR3 is 17 amino acids long. The V segment lost 3 bases and the J segment 6 bases; nucleotides outside the gene matches: 17.

This clone was found a few times. The chain employs TRBV7-9 and TRBJ2-5; 10 nucleotides match TRBD2. The germline gives CDR1 SEHNR, CDR2 FQNEAQ (reference sequence). This CDR3 region has 14 residues. V trimming: 5 bases; J trimming: 4 bases; junction bases outside the gene matches: 4. The CDR3 DNA follows: TGTGCCAGCAGCGCGAGGACTAGCGGAGAGACCCAGTACTTC. Protein sequence: CASSARTSGETQYF.

The chain has TRBV7-2 and TRBJ1-5; D is unresolved. V shed 2 bases and J shed 5 bases, with 7 bases lying between them. This CDR3 contains 13 residues. In germline, CDR1 is SGHTA, CDR2 FQGNSA. The CDR3 sequence: CASSLRRYQPQHF. The CDR3 region has the DNA TGTGCCAGCAGCTTACGACGGTATCAGCCCCAGCATTTT.

This chain joins TRBV27 and TRBJ2-7, with D tentatively TRBD1 (5 bases). The germline V gene has CDR1 MNHEY and CDR2 SMNVEV (reference sequence). The germline V and J ends were trimmed by 2 bases and 3 bases, with 8 bases remaining between them. CDR3 length: 13 residues. CDR3 residues: CASSLRQNYEQYF. Written as DNA, the CDR3 is TGTGCCAGCAGTTTAAGACAGAACTACGAGCAGTACTTC.

V is TRBV6-4 and J is TRBJ1-2; tentative D call: TRBD1 (6 bases). CDR1 MRHNA and CDR2 SNTAGT come from the germline V gene. The CDR3 is 15 amino acids. Trimming shortened V by 0 bases and J by 4 bases, and 12 bases separated the two germline ends. CDR3 nucleotides: TGTGCCAGCAGTGACTCGAATGGGGGGGCCTATGGCTACACCTTC. It codes for CASSDSNGGAYGYTF.

This chain joins TRBV11-2 and TRBJ2-5; 8 bases align to TRBD1. Trimming took 5 bases from V and 3 from J; bases not matched to a gene: 5. CDR3 length: 14 residues. Germline V CDR1 and CDR2: SGHAT, FQNNGV. The CDR3 coding sequence is TGTGCCAGCAGCCCGATGACAGGGGAAGAGACCCAGTACTTC. This encodes CASSPMTGEETQYF.

The chain recombines TRBV27 with TRBJ2-1; 8 bases match TRBD1. The CDR3 consists of 16 residues. The V gene end was trimmed by 6 bases and the J gene end by 2 bases; junction bases not matched to a gene: 9. Germline V gene data show CDR1 as MNHEY and CDR2 as SMNVEV (reference sequence). The CDR3: CASRTPSGGAYNEQFF. DNA for the CDR3: TGTGCCAGCAGAACGCCGTCAGGGGGCGCCTACAATGAGCAGTTCTTC.

The rearrangement uses TRBV27 and TRBJ1-5, with D perhaps matching TRBD1 (5 bases). Per germline, CDR1 MNHEY and CDR2 SMNVEV (reference sequence). V lost 5 bases, J lost 7 bases, and 18 bases lay in between. This CDR3 has 15 residues. The CDR3 region is CASSTRALERQPQHF. CDR3 in DNA: TGTGCCAGCAGTACCAGGGCCCTCGAGAGACAGCCCCAGCATTTT.

The chain recombines TRBV5-1 with TRBJ2-7, with 9 bases identical to TRBD1. Germline V lookup: CDR1 SGHRS, CDR2 YFSETQ. V trimming: 2 bases; J trimming: 2 bases; junction bases outside the gene matches: 11. The length of the CDR3 is 17 residues. CDR3 sequence (DNA): TGCGCCAGCAGCTTTAGGGGGACGGGACAGGGAACCTACGAGCAGTACTTC. It codes for CASSFRGTGQGTYEQYF.

The chain couples TRBV28 to TRBJ1-5; the D gene is possibly TRBD1 (5 bases). This CDR3 contains 15 residues. V was trimmed by 2 bases and J by 2 bases, leaving 10 bases between them. CDR1 and CDR2 (germline): MDHEN, SYDVKM. The CDR3 DNA reads TGTGCCAGCAGTTTAGGGGGAGGGGGCAATCAGCCCCAGCATTTT. Translating gives CASSLGGGGNQPQHF.

The chain uses TRBV5-1 and TRBJ2-7, with 9 bases aligning to TRBD1. V lost 0 bases, J lost 3 bases, and 7 bases stayed unmatched. This CDR3 is 16 amino acids long. Germline V CDR1 and CDR2: SGHRS, YFSETQ. The chain's CDR3 is CASSLVGGTGYYEQYF. The CDR3 DNA reads TGCGCCAGCAGCTTGGTTGGGGGGACAGGGTACTACGAGCAGTACTTC.

The chain uses TRBV28 and TRBJ1-5, with 9 bases that match TRBD1. The V gene end was trimmed by 4 bases and the J gene end by 3 bases; junction bases not matched to a gene: 7. CDR1 is MDHEN and CDR2 is SYDVKM in the germline V gene. This CDR3 region has 16 residues. CDR3 residues: CASSSPGQGYNQPQHF. Here the CDR3 DNA reads TGTGCCAGCAGTTCGCCGGGACAGGGCTACAATCAGCCCCAGCATTTT.

V is TRBV29-1 and J is TRBJ1-2; no reliable D call. The germline CDR1 and CDR2 sequences are SQVTM and ANQGSEA. The CDR3 runs to 10 residues. V was trimmed by 1 base and J by 7 bases, leaving 4 bases between them. CDR3 amino acids: CSVEGGGYTF. The CDR3, as DNA: TGCAGCGTTGAAGGAGGTGGCTACACCTTC.

The V and J genes are TRBV14 and TRBJ1-2; D is ambiguous. CDR3 length: 13 residues. Trimming removed 0 bases from V and 8 bases from J, with 10 bases in between. Germline V gives CDR1 SGHDN, CDR2 FVKESK. The chain's CDR3 is CASSQEGMRGYTF. The CDR3 region has the DNA TGTGCCAGCAGCCAAGAAGGGATGCGCGGCTACACCTTC.

V gene TRBV11-2 combines with J gene TRBJ1-2; D is unresolved. Germline V gene data show CDR1 as SGHAT and CDR2 as FQNNGV. Trimming removed 0 bases from V and 4 bases from J, with 12 bases in between. This CDR3 has 15 amino acids. The CDR3 loop is CASSLEVWALYGYTF. CDR3 DNA sequence: TGTGCCAGCAGCTTAGAAGTCTGGGCGCTCTATGGCTACACCTTC.

The rearrangement joins TRBV27 to TRBJ2-3; 8 nucleotides line up with TRBD1. The CDR3 has 12 amino acids. V was pared by 6 bases and J by 10 bases, with 6 bases of the junction left unmatched. In germline, CDR1 is MNHEY, CDR2 SMNVEV (reference sequence). The CDR3 region has the DNA TGTGCCAGCAGGGAGGGGGACAGGCCGCAGTATTTT. Translating gives CASREGDRPQYF.

V is TRBV27 and J is TRBJ2-1, with 9 bases matching TRBD1. Germline loops: CDR1 MNHEY, CDR2 SMNVEV (reference sequence). CDR3 size: 17 residues. Trimming took 6 bases from V and 8 from J; bases not matched to a gene: 17. This CDR3 reads CASSTYSRDRVADEQFF. CDR3 nucleotide sequence: TGTGCCAGCAGCACATACTCCAGGGACAGGGTAGCGGATGAGCAGTTCTTC.